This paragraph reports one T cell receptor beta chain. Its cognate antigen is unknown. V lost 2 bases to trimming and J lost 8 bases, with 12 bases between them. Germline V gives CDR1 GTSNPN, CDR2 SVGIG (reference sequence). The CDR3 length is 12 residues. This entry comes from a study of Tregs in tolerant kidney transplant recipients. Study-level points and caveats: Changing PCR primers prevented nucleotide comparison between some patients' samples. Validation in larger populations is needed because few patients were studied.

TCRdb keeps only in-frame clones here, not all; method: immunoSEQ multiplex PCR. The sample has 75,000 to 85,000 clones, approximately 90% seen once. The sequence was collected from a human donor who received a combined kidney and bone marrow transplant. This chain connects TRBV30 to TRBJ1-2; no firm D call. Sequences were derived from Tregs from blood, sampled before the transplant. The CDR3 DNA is TGTGCCTGGAGTCGGTGGGCAGAGGGCTACACCTTC. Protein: CAWSRWAEGYTF.